The TCR beta chain described here comes from a study of Ad26.COV2.S vaccination and SARS-CoV-2 variants. There are a few counts of this clone. What it recognizes is unknown. Treatment here: some 19 received Ad26.COV2.S at low or high dose, single or two shots; about 5 received placebo; per-sample allocation not given. Sampling was performed 63 days after the first vaccine or placebo injection. An Ad26 vector expressing Wuhan-strain SARS-CoV-2 spike served as the vaccine. Per the germline V gene, CDR1 is MGHRA and CDR2 is YSYEKL. The CDR3 loop spans 17 amino acids. Trimming removed 3 bases from V and 4 bases from J; junction bases left unmatched: 12. General study results and limits: Comparable non-spike TCR breadth was observed in vaccine and placebo recipients.

The table came from immunoSEQ multiplex PCR; TCRdb's copy has only in-frame clones and leaves some out. In the table there are about 350,000 clones, about 88% of which are singletons. The TCR comes from a person between 18 and 60 years old who received the Ad26.COV2.S COVID-19 vaccine or a placebo. This chain connects TRBV4-1 to TRBJ1-5; TRBD1 agrees at 7 bases. Specimen: peripheral blood, collected in a trial of Ad26.COV2.S vaccine versus placebo. CDR3 nucleotides: TGCGCCAGCAGCCAGATAGTCTCAGGGGGACTAAATCAGCCCCAGCATTTT. As protein: CASSQIVSGGLNQPQHF.